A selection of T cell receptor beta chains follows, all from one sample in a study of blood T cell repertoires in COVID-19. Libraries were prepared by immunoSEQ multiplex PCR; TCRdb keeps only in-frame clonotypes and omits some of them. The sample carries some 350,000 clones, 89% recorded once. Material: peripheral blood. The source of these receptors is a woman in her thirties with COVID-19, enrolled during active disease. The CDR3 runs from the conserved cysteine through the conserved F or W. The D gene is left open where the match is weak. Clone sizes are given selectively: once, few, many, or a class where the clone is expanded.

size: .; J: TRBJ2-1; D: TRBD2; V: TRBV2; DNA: TGTGCCAGGGGGACTAGCGGGTCCCCTGAGCAGTTCTTC; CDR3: CARGTSGSPEQFF
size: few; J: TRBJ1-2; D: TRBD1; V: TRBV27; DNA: TGTGCCAGCAGGTCAGGGGACAGCGCCTATGGCTACACCTTC; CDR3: CASRSGDSAYGYTF
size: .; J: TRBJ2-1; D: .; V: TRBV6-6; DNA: TGTGCCAGCAGTCAACAGTTAGGCTTCAATGAGCAGTTCTTC; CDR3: CASSQQLGFNEQFF
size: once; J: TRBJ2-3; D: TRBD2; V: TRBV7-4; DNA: TGTGCCAGCAGCTTGGGGACTAGCGGGGGAACTAGCACAGATACGCAGTATTTT; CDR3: CASSLGTSGGTSTDTQYF
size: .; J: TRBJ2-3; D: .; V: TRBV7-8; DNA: TGTGCCAGCAGCTTAAGTGAGGGTGATACGCAGTATTTT; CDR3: CASSLSEGDTQYF
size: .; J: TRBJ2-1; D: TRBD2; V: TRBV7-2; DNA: TGTGCCAGCAGCGACCGAGGGACTAGCAGCTACAATGAGCAGTTCTTC; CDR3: CASSDRGTSSYNEQFF
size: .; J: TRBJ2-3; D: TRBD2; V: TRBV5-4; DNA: TGTGCCAGCAGCTTGGCCTCTCTAGCGGTAGATACGCAGTATTTT; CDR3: CASSLASLAVDTQYF
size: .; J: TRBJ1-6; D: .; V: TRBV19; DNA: TGTGCCAGTAGTTTACAGGCCAAATCACCCCTCCACTTT; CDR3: CASSLQAKSPLHF
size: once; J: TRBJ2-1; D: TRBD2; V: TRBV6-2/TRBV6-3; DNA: TGTGCCAGCAGTCCGGGGGGGCGAGGCTACAATGAGCAGTTCTTC; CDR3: CASSPGGRGYNEQFF
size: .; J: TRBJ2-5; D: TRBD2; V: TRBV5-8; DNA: TGTGCCAGCAGCTTAAGGGAGGGAATCCAAGAGACCCAGTACTTC; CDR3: CASSLREGIQETQYF
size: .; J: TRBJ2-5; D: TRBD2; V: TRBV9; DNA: TGTGCCAGCAGCGCGCCAAGACTAGCGGGGACAGAGACCCAGTACTTC; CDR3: CASSAPRLAGTETQYF
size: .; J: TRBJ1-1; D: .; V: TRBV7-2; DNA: TGTGCCAGCAGTCCCCCGGGGGGACGGCTGAACACTGAAGCTTTCTTT; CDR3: CASSPPGGRLNTEAFF
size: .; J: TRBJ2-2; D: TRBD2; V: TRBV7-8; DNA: TGTGCCAGCAGCACAAGGACCAGACTAGCGGGAAAAACCGGGGAGCTGTTTTTT; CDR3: CASSTRTRLAGKTGELFF
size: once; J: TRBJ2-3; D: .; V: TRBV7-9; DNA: TGTGCCAGCAGCTTAGTTGGGACTAGTTGGACAGGGGCGGCAGATACGCAGTATTTT; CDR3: CASSLVGTSWTGAADTQYF
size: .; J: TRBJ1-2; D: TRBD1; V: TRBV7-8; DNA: TGTGCCAGCAGCCCCGACAGGGGCAATGGCTACACCTTC; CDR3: CASSPDRGNGYTF
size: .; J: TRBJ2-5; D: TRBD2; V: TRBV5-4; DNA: TGTGCCAGCAGCTTGGAGGGACTAGGGCGCCAAGAGACCCAGTACTTC; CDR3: CASSLEGLGRQETQYF
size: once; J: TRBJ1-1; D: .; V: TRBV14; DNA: TGTGCCAGCAGCAAGCGGACTCGTGAAGCTTTCTTT; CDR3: CASSKRTREAFF
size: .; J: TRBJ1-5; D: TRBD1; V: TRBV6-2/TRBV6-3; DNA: TGTGCCAGCAGTTACTTACGAGCGCAGGGGGCGAGCAATCAGCCCCAGCATTTT; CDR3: CASSYLRAQGASNQPQHF
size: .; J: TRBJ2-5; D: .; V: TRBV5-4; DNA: TGTGCCAGCAGCTTGTCCGGCGGGTTGGGGTACCCGGAGACCCAGTACTTC; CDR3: CASSLSGGLGYPETQYF
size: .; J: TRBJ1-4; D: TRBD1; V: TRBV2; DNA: TGTGCCAGCAGGAAAAGACAGGGGCGGAGTAGTAATGAAAAACTGTTTTTT; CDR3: CASRKRQGRSSNEKLFF
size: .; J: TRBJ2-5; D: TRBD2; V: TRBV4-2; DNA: TGTGCCAGCAGCCCCCGCATCGGGGGGGACCAAGAGACCCAGTACTTC; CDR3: CASSPRIGGDQETQYF
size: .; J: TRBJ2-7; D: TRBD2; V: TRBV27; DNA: TGTGCCAGCAGTTTCCTCCGCGGGGGGGCCGCCTACGAGCAGTACTTC; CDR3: CASSFLRGGAAYEQYF
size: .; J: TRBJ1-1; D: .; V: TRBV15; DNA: TGTGCCACCAGCCTAGTGCACTTAACGGGGACTGAAGCTTTCTTT; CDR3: CATSLVHLTGTEAFF
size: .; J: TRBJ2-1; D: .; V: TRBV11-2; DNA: TGTGCCAGCAGCGCGCGCAGGGGTAATGAGCAGTTCTTC; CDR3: CASSARRGNEQFF
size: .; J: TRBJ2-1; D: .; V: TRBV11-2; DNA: TGTGCCAGCAGCTTCCCTGATGAGCAGTTCTTC; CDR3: CASSFPDEQFF
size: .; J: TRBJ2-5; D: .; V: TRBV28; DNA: TGTGCCAGCAGTCCCCCTCTGGGCCACCAAGAGACCCAGTACTTC; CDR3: CASSPPLGHQETQYF
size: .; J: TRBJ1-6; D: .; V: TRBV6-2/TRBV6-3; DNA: TGTGCCAGCAGCCGATTCACAGCCTATCGCTCCTATAATTCACCCCTCCACTTT; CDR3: CASSRFTAYRSYNSPLHF
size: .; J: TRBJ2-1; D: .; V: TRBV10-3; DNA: TGTGCCATCAGTGAGGTACAACAGGGTTCGGACAATGAGCAGTTCTTC; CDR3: CAISEVQQGSDNEQFF
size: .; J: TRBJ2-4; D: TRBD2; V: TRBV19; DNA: TGTGCCAGTAGCTTCGGGACTAGTGGCGCCATTCAGTACTTC; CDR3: CASSFGTSGAIQYF
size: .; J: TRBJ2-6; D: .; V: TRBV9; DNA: TGTGCCAGCAGCGAGGTTCAGGCTCCCTACTCTGGGGCCAACGTCCTGACTTTC; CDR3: CASSEVQAPYSGANVLTF
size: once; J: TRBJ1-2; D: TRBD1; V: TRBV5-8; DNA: TGTGCCAGCAGCTTGGAAGGGACAGCCAACTATGGCTACACCTTC; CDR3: CASSLEGTANYGYTF
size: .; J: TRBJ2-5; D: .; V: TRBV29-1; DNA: TGCAGCGTAGGGGACTCCGAAGAGACCCAGTACTTC; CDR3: CSVGDSEETQYF